One sample yielded the 20 T cell receptor beta chains listed below, sequenced in a study of cytomegalovirus exposure and HLA in healthy donors. Primers: 60 Vbeta forward and 13 Jbeta reverse. Profiling relied on immunoSEQ multiplex PCR, and the TCRdb table lists in-frame clones only, not all of them. This specimen shows around 70,000 clones; the ten leading clones hold about 5%. Material for sequencing was PBMCs. The receptors originated from a woman aged 40 to 55 in good health and CMV-seropositive.

The gene calls are TRBV6-1 and TRBJ2-3; 8 bases map to TRBD2. The CDR3 consists of 14 residues. Germline V lookup: CDR1 MNHNS, CDR2 SASEGT. The V segment lost 4 bases and the J segment 1 base; nucleotides outside the gene matches: 1. The CDR3 coding sequence is TGTGCCAGCAGTGCGGGGGGGGGCACAGATACGCAGTATTTT. Its translation: CASSAGGGTDTQYF.

The V gene is TRBV5-6, the J gene TRBJ2-1, with TRBD2 matching 7 bases. The V gene end was trimmed by 0 bases and the J gene end by 2 bases; junction bases not matched to a gene: 5. The CDR3 totals 16 residues. From germline, CDR1 is SGHDT and CDR2 YYEEEE. The CDR3 sequence: CASSLVGGSTYNEQFF. The CDR3 coding sequence is TGTGCCAGCAGCTTGGTGGGCGGGAGCACCTACAATGAGCAGTTCTTC.

The rearrangement links TRBV19 to TRBJ2-1, with D possibly matching TRBD2 (6 bases). CDR3 length: 16 amino acids. Germline values: CDR1 LNHDA, CDR2 SQIVND (reference sequence). Trimming pared 4 bases from V and 7 bases from J, leaving 20 bases between. The CDR3 bases are TGTGCCAGTAGTACCGTAGCGGCAAGCCGGCAGAATGAGCAGTTCTTC. It yields the protein CASSTVAASRQNEQFF.

The rearrangement links TRBV7-2 to TRBJ1-5; 9 bases align to TRBD1. Germline V gives CDR1 SGHTA, CDR2 FQGNSA. The CDR3 extends over 14 amino acids. V shed 8 bases and J 5 bases; nucleotides not matched to a gene: 7. The CDR3 loop is CASGQGMEYQPQHF. Here the CDR3 DNA reads TGTGCCAGCGGACAGGGGATGGAATATCAGCCCCAGCATTTT.

The chain is built from TRBV27 and TRBJ1-4, with a weak D call TRBD1 (5 bases). V was clipped by 4 bases and J by 4 bases, with 10 bases between them. In germline, CDR1 is MNHEY, CDR2 SMNVEV (reference sequence). This CDR3 has 14 residues. This chain's CDR3 is CASSWGVHNEKLFF. CDR3 nucleotide sequence: TGTGCCAGCAGTTGGGGGGTCCATAATGAAAAACTGTTTTTT.

The rearrangement joins TRBV7-2 to TRBJ2-3; D remains ambiguous. CDR3 length: 14 residues. Trimming took off 1 base at V and 2 bases at J, with 7 bases between the two ends. Per the germline V gene, CDR1 is SGHTA and CDR2 is FQGNSA. Written as DNA, the CDR3 is TGTGCCAGCAGCTTAGGGGCCTTCACAGATACGCAGTATTTT. This translates into CASSLGAFTDTQYF.

The gene calls are TRBV28 and TRBJ2-2, with 13 bases that match TRBD2. This CDR3 region has 17 residues. CDR1 and CDR2 from the germline V gene are MDHEN and SYDVKM. V lost 5 bases and J lost 6; bases outside the gene matches: 9. CDR3 bases: TGTGCCAGCAGTCCCGAAAAACTAGCGGGAGGGGCCGGGGAGCTGTTTTTT. Its protein product is CASSPEKLAGGAGELFF. Full variable domain (outside the CDR3, taken from reference TRBV28 and TRBJ2-2): DVKVTQSSRYLVKRTGEKVFLECVQDMDHENMFWYRQDPGLGLRLIYFSYDVKMKEKGDIPEGYSVSREKKERFSLILESASTNQTSMYLCASSPEKLAGGAGELFFGEGSRLTVL.

J is TRBJ2-7 and V is TRBV7-2; D is unclear. CDR3 length equals 14 residues. Germline CDR1 reads SGHTA; CDR2 reads FQGNSA. Trimming left V 1 base short and J 2 bases short, with 9 bases between. DNA for the CDR3: TGTGCCAGCAGCTTAGAAGCCCCTCCCTACGAGCAGTACTTC. Its protein product is CASSLEAPPYEQYF.

The V call is TRBV15, the J call TRBJ2-7; a possible D gene is TRBD1 (5 bases). The CDR3 extends over 15 amino acids. Looked up from germline, CDR1 is LNHNV and CDR2 is YYDKDF (reference sequence). V shed 3 bases and J shed 3 bases, with 15 bases lying between them. The CDR3: CATSSDSSYNYEQYF. For the CDR3, the DNA is TGTGCCACCAGCAGCGACAGTTCTTACAACTACGAGCAGTACTTC.

The rearrangement links TRBV5-1 to TRBJ2-1; D possibly corresponds to TRBD1 (6 bases). V shed 4 bases and J shed 7 bases, with 21 bases lying between them. Germline CDR1 is SGHRS and CDR2 is YFSETQ. The CDR3 covers 16 residues. CDR3 DNA: TGCGCCAGCAGCCCCACAGGGAATTCCCAAGTGAATGAGCAGTTCTTC. This sequence encodes CASSPTGNSQVNEQFF.

In the case of this clone: Other nucleotide sequences in the sample specify the same CDR3. The genes are TRBV27 and TRBJ2-7; TRBD1 matches 10 bases. CDR1 and CDR2 from the germline V gene are MNHEY and SMNVEV (reference sequence). Trimming removed 2 bases from V and 3 bases from J; junction bases left unmatched: 1. This CDR3 spans 14 amino acids. CDR3 DNA: TGTGCCAGCAGTTTACGGGACAGGGGCTACGAGCAGTACTTC. Protein product: CASSLRDRGYEQYF.

The J gene is TRBJ1-4, the V gene TRBV7-9, with 7 bases matching TRBD1. The CDR3 loop spans 15 amino acids. Germline V gene data show CDR1 as SEHNR and CDR2 as FQNEAQ (reference sequence). With V trimmed by 5 bases and J by 4 bases, 7 bases remained unmatched. CDR3: CASSPTGDFNEKLFF. CDR3 coding DNA: TGTGCCAGCAGCCCTACAGGGGATTTTAATGAAAAACTGTTTTTT.

CDR3: CASSIDYQPQHF. The CDR3 coding sequence is TGTGCCAGTAGTATCGACTATCAGCCCCAGCATTTT. The V call is TRBV19, the J call TRBJ1-5; D call uncertain. Per the germline V gene, CDR1 is LNHDA and CDR2 is SQIVND (reference sequence). This CDR3 is 12 amino acids long. Trimming removed 3 bases at V and 5 bases at J, with 5 bases between.

This chain joins TRBV5-4 and TRBJ2-3; D is uncertain. CDR1 is SGHNT, CDR2 YYREEE, per germline (reference sequence). V was cut by 5 bases and J by 6 bases, with 22 bases left in between. This CDR3 contains 16 residues. CDR3 residues: CASSINRGLVRDTQYF. The CDR3 DNA reads as TGTGCCAGCAGTATTAACCGCGGCCTCGTCCGCGATACGCAGTATTTT.

The CDR3 protein is CASSPGQEETQYF. The CDR3 coding sequence is TGTGCCAGCAGTCCGGGACAGGAAGAGACCCAGTACTTC. The chain employs TRBV2 and TRBJ2-5; 8 nucleotides align to TRBD1. CDR3 length equals 13 residues. V shed 5 bases and J 3 bases; nucleotides not matched to a gene: 2. From germline, CDR1 is SNHLY and CDR2 FYNNEI. Full variable domain (rest looked up from reference TRBV2 and TRBJ2-5): EPEVTQTPSHQVTQMGQEVILRCVPISNHLYFYWYRQILGQKVEFLVSFYNNEISEKSEIFDDQFSVERPDGSNFTLKIRSTKLEDSAMYFCASSPGQEETQYFGPGTRLLVL.

The rearrangement uses TRBV2 and TRBJ2-7, with 15 bases that match TRBD2. The V segment lost 6 bases and the J segment 5 bases; nucleotides outside the gene matches: 8. Germline V gene lookup returns CDR1 SNHLY and CDR2 FYNNEI. The CDR3 sequence is 16 residues long. Here the CDR3 reads CASSGLAGGRGDEQYF. The CDR3 DNA reads as TGTGCCAGCAGCGGACTAGCGGGAGGGAGGGGAGACGAGCAGTACTTC.

The rearrangement joins TRBV11-2 to TRBJ2-7; 9 nucleotides align to TRBD2. Germline lookup yields CDR1 SGHAT and CDR2 FQNNGV. There are 15 residues in the CDR3. The junction had 3 bases not matched to a gene; V was cut back by 1 base and J by 2 bases. DNA for the CDR3: TGTGCCAGCAGCTTAGCACCTAGCGGGGCCTACGAGCAGTACTTC. Residues: CASSLAPSGAYEQYF.

This sequence joins TRBV11-1 and TRBJ2-1, with D perhaps matching TRBD2 (6 bases). Germline values: CDR1 SGHAT, CDR2 FQDESV (reference sequence). The CDR3 consists of 13 residues. V was trimmed by 4 bases and J by 4 bases, leaving 8 bases between them. Here the CDR3 DNA reads TGTGCCAGCAGCTACGGGAGTTACAATGAGCAGTTCTTC. It encodes CASSYGSYNEQFF.

The chain couples TRBV6-5 to TRBJ2-4; weak D call: TRBD1 (6 bases). Germline V CDR1 and CDR2: MNHEY, SVGAGI. The CDR3 runs to 15 residues. Trimming removed 6 bases at V and 2 bases at J, with 14 bases between. The CDR3 loop is CASSITQGTKNIQYF. The DNA for the CDR3 is TGTGCCAGCAGCATAACCCAGGGGACCAAAAACATTCAGTACTTC.

V gene TRBV4-3 combines with J gene TRBJ2-1; 10 nucleotides line up with TRBD2. Germline V CDR1 and CDR2: LGHNA, YSLEER. V trimming: 3 bases; J trimming: 5 bases; junction bases outside the gene matches: 7. This CDR3 has 16 residues. CDR3 region: CASSHLAGGSDNEQFF. For the CDR3, the DNA is TGCGCCAGCAGCCACTTAGCGGGGGGTTCTGACAATGAGCAGTTCTTC.